This TCR beta chain was documented in a study of beta chain features in type 1 diabetes. Germline V CDR1 and CDR2: SGHTA, FQGNSA. The length of the CDR3 is 15 residues. Trimming took off 2 bases at V and 6 bases at J, with 14 bases between the two ends. In the case of this clone: The antigen is unknown.

Findings of the study overall: The cDNA sequencing approach could over-represent high-TCR-expressing cells. Shorter TCRB CDR3s, moderately but significantly so, marked every one of the four CD4+ subsets in Type 1 diabetes patients. A pattern of fewer insertions and more deletions at VDJ junctions was seen in type 1 diabetes patients.

The whole isolated RNA underwent reverse transcription, so sequencing captured expressed TCRB transcripts. TCRdb's table, derived via immunoSEQ multiplex PCR, lists solely in-frame clones and lacks some. The sample holds 240,000 or so clones, over 20% seen once. This rearrangement joins TRBV7-2 to TRBJ1-3; TRBD1 is a possible D gene (6 bases). Sample: naive CD4+ T cells from blood. The receptor's source is a woman between 40 and 50 years old with type 1 diabetes. This CDR3 reads CASSLQAGAENTIYF. CDR3 coding DNA: TGTGCCAGCAGCTTACAGGCGGGGGCGGAAAACACCATATATTTT.